Listed here is a single T cell receptor (beta chain). Donors were healthy HIV-negative adults without recent acute infections or vaccinations. The data were taken from a study of shared clonotypes between healthy human individuals. The CDR3 has 13 amino acids. In germline, CDR1 is ENHRY, CDR2 SYGVKD. V gave up 7 bases and J gave up 4 bases, with 11 bases separating them. It was 300 ng DNA, tens of thousands of T cell genomes, that went into each replicate PCR of unsorted PBMC. Profiling relied on immunoSEQ multiplex PCR, and the TCRdb table lists in-frame clones only, not all of them. The sample consists of fewer than 600,000 clones, roughly 77% of them appearing once.

The source is a middle-aged woman in good health. Some clones in this sample may be carry-over from other donors' samples. V usage is TRBV10-3 and J usage is TRBJ1-5; D unclear. The sample was PBMCs. The chain's CDR3 is CAITPGLNQPQHF. The CDR3 DNA is TGTGCCATCACCCCGGGCCTAAATCAGCCCCAGCATTTT.